Listed below are T cell receptor beta chains from one sample, sequenced in a study of tumor-infiltrating lymphocytes in primary liver carcinoma. TCRdb re-analysed the multiplex PCR reads in MiXCR, keeping a single row per CDR3 protein. The table has about 19,000 distinct CDR3 sequences, approximately 79% seen once. Sample: liver tumor tissue from sampling region 4. These TCRs come from a woman aged 25 to 39 with primary liver carcinoma and hepatitis B virus infection. Both conserved end residues are part of each CDR3. The D gene is left open where the match is weak.

V,J,D,CDR3
TRBV7-8,TRBJ2-1,-,CASSLGLYEQFF
TRBV7-9,TRBJ1-2,-,CASSPRTAFYGYTF
TRBV12-3/TRBV12-4,TRBJ1-3,TRBD1,CASSGVATGTGNTIYF
TRBV4-3,TRBJ2-1,-,CASSQDAGSSYKELFF
TRBV28,TRBJ1-1,-,CASSLTGPPAVSESFF
TRBV28,TRBJ2-1,-,CGSTRARGLNEQFF
TRBV6-1,TRBJ1-2,-,CVSSERFLVLRLNYGYTF
TRBV5-4,TRBJ2-3,-,CVISADGHPPPTDTQYF
TRBV12-3/TRBV12-4,TRBJ1-2,-,CASSLGLPHDYGFTF
TRBV4-3,TRBJ1-2,-,CASSQDRCRVNGYIF